These T cell receptor beta chains were read from a single sample in a study of siplizumab effects on memory and regulatory T cells. Here immunoSEQ multiplex PCR was the method, and the copy in TCRdb shows in-frame clones only, minus some. The table lists more than 85,000 clones, 85% to 90% of them singletons. Specimen: CD4+ T cells sorted from blood. These receptors were obtained from a human donor in good health. CDR3s include the opening cysteine and the closing phenylalanine or tryptophan. The order of the fields is D gene, clone size, V gene, J gene, CDR3 DNA, CDR3 protein. D genes are given only for firm matches. Only some rows state a clone size, as once, few, many or a class for expanded clones.

>-|-|TRBV29-1|TRBJ1-1
TGCAGCGTCTCAGGGACTACCATTGGGGCTTTCTTT
CSVSGTTIGAFF
>-|-|TRBV5-1|TRBJ1-1
TGCGCCAGCAGCTTGGCCGGGCAGGGTAGGACTGAAGCTTTCTTT
CASSLAGQGRTEAFF
>TRBD1|once|TRBV7-2|TRBJ2-7
TGTGCCAGCAGAACGGGCGGGACAGGGAACTCCGAGCAGTACTTC
CASRTGGTGNSEQYF
>-|-|TRBV6-6|TRBJ2-7
TGTGCCAGCAGTTACTCAGTATACGAGCAGTACTTC
CASSYSVYEQYF
>-|few|TRBV29-1|TRBJ1-4
TGCAGCGCTGGGACAACAACTAATGAAAAACTGTTTTTT
CSAGTTTNEKLFF
>TRBD2|-|TRBV5-1|TRBJ2-3
TGCGCCAGCAGCTTTATGAGCGGGAGTAGAAGAACAGATACGCAGTATTTT
CASSFMSGSRRTDTQYF
>TRBD2|-|TRBV28|TRBJ2-7
TGTGCCAGCATCCCTAGCGGTGCCAACTCCTACGAGCAGTACTTC
CASIPSGANSYEQYF
>-|-|TRBV5-1|TRBJ2-3
TGCGCCAGCAGTCCCACTAGTGAGACAGATACGCAGTATTTT
CASSPTSETDTQYF
>-|-|TRBV5-1|TRBJ2-3
TGCGCCAGCAGTGCGGGACAGTACACAGATACGCAGTATTTT
CASSAGQYTDTQYF
>TRBD2|-|TRBV29-1|TRBJ2-7
TGCAGCGTTGGCGAGGCTAGCGGGAGTTACGAGCAGTACTTC
CSVGEASGSYEQYF
>-|-|TRBV2|TRBJ2-4
TGTGCCAGCATAGGGGCAGACGGCAAAAACATTCAGTACTTC
CASIGADGKNIQYF
>-|-|TRBV2|TRBJ1-5
TGTGCCAGCAGGGCCGGCCCAGCTAATCAGCCCCAGCATTTT
CASRAGPANQPQHF
>-|-|TRBV14|TRBJ2-7
TGTGCCAGCAGCCAACCTGCGGTCCTCTACGAGCAGTACTTC
CASSQPAVLYEQYF
>-|-|TRBV28|TRBJ2-4
TGTGCCAGCAGGGGCCAGGGAATAGCCAAAAACATTCAGTACTTC
CASRGQGIAKNIQYF
>-|-|TRBV30|TRBJ1-1
TGTGCCTGGAGACCCCTGCCCGGGCAGGGCAACACTGAAGCTTTCTTT
CAWRPLPGQGNTEAFF
>-|-|TRBV6-5|TRBJ1-5
TGTGCCAGCAGTCCCCGGGCCGGAGGCAATCAGCCCCAGCATTTT
CASSPRAGGNQPQHF
>-|-|TRBV14|TRBJ2-3
TGTGCCAGCAGCCAAAACACAGATACGCAGTATTTT
CASSQNTDTQYF
>-|few|TRBV19|TRBJ2-2
TGTGCCAGTAGTTCAGGGGTCGGGGAGCTGTTTTTT
CASSSGVGELFF
>-|-|TRBV2|TRBJ2-7
TGTGCCAGCACCGAGGGACATTTCTACGAGCAGTACTTC
CASTEGHFYEQYF
>TRBD1|-|TRBV28|TRBJ2-7
TGTGCCAGCACCTACACCTCCGGGACAGGGAACCCCTACGAGCAGTACTTC
CASTYTSGTGNPYEQYF
>TRBD2|once|TRBV9|TRBJ2-1
TGTGCCAGCAGCTCTCGGACTAGCGTCGATGAGCAGTTCTTC
CASSSRTSVDEQFF
>-|-|TRBV19|TRBJ2-7
TGTGCCAGTTCTACAACGGGGGCCAACTACGAGCAGTACTTC
CASSTTGANYEQYF
>-|-|TRBV6-1|TRBJ2-2
TGTGCCAGCAAGGGCGGAACGAACACCGGGGAGCTGTTTTTT
CASKGGTNTGELFF
>-|-|TRBV29-1|TRBJ1-1
TGCAGCGGGAACAGGAACACTGAAGCTTTCTTT
CSGNRNTEAFF
>-|-|TRBV28|TRBJ1-5
TGTGCCAGCAGGCTACGCTTCAGGGGTACCCAGCCCCAGCATTTT
CASRLRFRGTQPQHF
>TRBD1|once|TRBV4-2|TRBJ2-3
TGTGCCAGCAGCCAAGTTCAGGGGGCCGCAACAGATACGCAGTATTTT
CASSQVQGAATDTQYF
>TRBD1|-|TRBV6-1|TRBJ1-5
TGTGCCAGCAGGGACAGGGTTAATCAGCCCCAGCATTTT
CASRDRVNQPQHF
>-|-|TRBV7-9|TRBJ2-2
TGTGCCAGCAGCTATCAGACGAACACCGGGGAGCTGTTTTTT
CASSYQTNTGELFF
>-|-|TRBV2|TRBJ1-3
TGTGCCAGCAGTGAAAGACTAGGGAACGGAAACACCATATATTTT
CASSERLGNGNTIYF
>TRBD2|-|TRBV10-3|TRBJ2-3
TGTGCCATCAGTGAGTCCCGGCGTACTAGCGGAAGCACAGATACGCAGTATTTT
CAISESRRTSGSTDTQYF
>-|-|TRBV9|TRBJ1-1
TGTGCCAGCAGCGTTTTTCCGAACACTGAAGCTTTCTTT
CASSVFPNTEAFF
>-|once|TRBV14|TRBJ1-6
TGTGCCAGCAGCCAAGATCGCGGAGCAGGGGATAATTCACCCCTCCACTTT
CASSQDRGAGDNSPLHF
>-|-|TRBV6-5|TRBJ2-2
TGTGCCAGCAGTTACGGTTTTATTACCGGGGAGCTGTTTTTT
CASSYGFITGELFF
>TRBD1|-|TRBV5-4|TRBJ1-2
TGTGCCAGCAGCTTGCAGGGGGGCTACTATGGCTACACCTTC
CASSLQGGYYGYTF
>-|-|TRBV6-5|TRBJ1-1
TGTGCCAGCAGTCCTTTTTTTGTGGAGAACACTGAAGCTTTCTTT
CASSPFFVENTEAFF
>-|-|TRBV18|TRBJ1-2
TGTGCCAGCTCACCCTCGAACAGAGCGCTTAACTATGGCTACACCTTC
CASSPSNRALNYGYTF
>TRBD2|-|TRBV9|TRBJ2-3
TGTGCCAGCAGCGGGACTAGCGGGAGGGCCTCAGATACGCAGTATTTT
CASSGTSGRASDTQYF
>TRBD2|-|TRBV30|TRBJ2-5
TGTGCCTGGAGTACAGGGTGGCTAGCGGGAGCGTTGGAGACCCAGTACTTC
CAWSTGWLAGALETQYF
>-|-|TRBV7-9|TRBJ2-1
TGTGCCAGCAGCTTACGCGGTAACAATGAGCAGTTCTTC
CASSLRGNNEQFF
>TRBD1|-|TRBV27|TRBJ2-5
TGTGCCAGCAGTTCACACAGGGGCAGGGAGACCCAGTACTTC
CASSSHRGRETQYF
>-|-|TRBV4-2|TRBJ1-2
TGTGCCAGCGGGAGAACGGGGGGAAGTGGCTACACCTTC
CASGRTGGSGYTF
>-|-|TRBV21-1|TRBJ1-1
TGTGCCAGCCCTCTAAACACTGAAGCTTTCTTT
CASPLNTEAFF
>-|-|TRBV15|TRBJ2-1
TGTGCCACCAGTTTCTCAGGCTACAATGAGCAGTTCTTC
CATSFSGYNEQFF
>TRBD2|-|TRBV27|TRBJ2-7
TGTGCCAGCAGTTTGGGAGGGCGAGTGTACGAGCAGTACTTC
CASSLGGRVYEQYF
>TRBD2|once|TRBV27|TRBJ2-1
TGTGCCAGCAGTCCGTATTCAACTAGCGGGAGGTTGATAACTGAGCAGTTCTTC
CASSPYSTSGRLITEQFF
>-|-|TRBV5-1|TRBJ2-2
TGCGCCAGCAGCACGGGGGACACCGGGGAGCTGTTTTTT
CASSTGDTGELFF